This T cell receptor beta chain originates from a study of blood T cells in healthy people across ages. In its sample, this clonotype was seen once. Its antigen remains unidentified. Sample-barcoded 5' priming and a J-beta primer mix drove a second PCR of roughly 7 to 11 cycles. MiXCR was run by TCRdb on the 5' RACE reads, yielding one entry per CDR3 protein. The sample consists of about 640,000 distinct CDR3 sequences, about 53% of them appearing once. Findings and limits, study-wide: No conclusive comparison of naive versus antigen-experienced cells was possible with unsorted PBMCs.

The specimen sequenced was blood. The clonotype was recovered from a man aged 60 to 69 in good health.

CDR3 protein: CASSLGGDRRETQYF. The CDR3 DNA reads as TGTGCCAGCAGCTTAGGGGGAGACAGACGAGAGACCCAGTACTTC. This chain links TRBV7-7 with TRBJ2-4; D tentatively fits TRBD1 or TRBD2 (5 bases each). The J call is doubtful: the DNA matches TRBJ2-5 better. The CDR3 extends over 15 amino acids. Germline CDR1 reads SSHAT; CDR2 reads FNYEAQ (reference sequence).